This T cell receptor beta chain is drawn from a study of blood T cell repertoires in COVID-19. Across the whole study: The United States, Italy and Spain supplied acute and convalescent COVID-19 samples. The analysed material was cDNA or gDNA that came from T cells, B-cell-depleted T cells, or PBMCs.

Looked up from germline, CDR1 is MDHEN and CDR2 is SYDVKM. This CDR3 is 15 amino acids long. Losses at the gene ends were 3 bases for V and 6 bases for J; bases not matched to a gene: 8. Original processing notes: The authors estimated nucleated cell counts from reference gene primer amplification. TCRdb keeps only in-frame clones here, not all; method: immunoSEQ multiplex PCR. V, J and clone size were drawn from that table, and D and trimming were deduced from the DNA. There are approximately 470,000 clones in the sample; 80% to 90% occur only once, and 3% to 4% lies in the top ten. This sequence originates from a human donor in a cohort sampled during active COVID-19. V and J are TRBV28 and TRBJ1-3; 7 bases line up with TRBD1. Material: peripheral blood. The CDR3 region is CASSFLGQTENTIYF. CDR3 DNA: TGTGCCAGCAGTTTCTTGGGACAGACAGAAAACACCATATATTTT.